The entry that follows covers one T cell receptor beta chain sequence. The protocol was immunoSEQ multiplex PCR, while the TCRdb copy is restricted to in-frame clones and leaves out a portion. The sample lists about 100,000 clones, about 91% seen once, with roughly 0.16% in the top ten. This entry is derived from a study of siplizumab effects on memory and regulatory T cells. Germline V CDR1 and CDR2: SGHNT, YYREEE (reference sequence). CDR3 length equals 16 residues. The V end was cut by 0 bases, the J end by 0 bases, with 7 bases between. The chain uses TRBV5-4 and TRBJ1-6; D uncertain. The source material was CD4+ T cells sorted from blood. The receptor's source is a human donor in good health. Written as DNA, the CDR3 is TGTGCCAGCAGCTTGGCGCCGGACTCCTATAATTCACCCCTCCACTTT. Its translation: CASSLAPDSYNSPLHF.